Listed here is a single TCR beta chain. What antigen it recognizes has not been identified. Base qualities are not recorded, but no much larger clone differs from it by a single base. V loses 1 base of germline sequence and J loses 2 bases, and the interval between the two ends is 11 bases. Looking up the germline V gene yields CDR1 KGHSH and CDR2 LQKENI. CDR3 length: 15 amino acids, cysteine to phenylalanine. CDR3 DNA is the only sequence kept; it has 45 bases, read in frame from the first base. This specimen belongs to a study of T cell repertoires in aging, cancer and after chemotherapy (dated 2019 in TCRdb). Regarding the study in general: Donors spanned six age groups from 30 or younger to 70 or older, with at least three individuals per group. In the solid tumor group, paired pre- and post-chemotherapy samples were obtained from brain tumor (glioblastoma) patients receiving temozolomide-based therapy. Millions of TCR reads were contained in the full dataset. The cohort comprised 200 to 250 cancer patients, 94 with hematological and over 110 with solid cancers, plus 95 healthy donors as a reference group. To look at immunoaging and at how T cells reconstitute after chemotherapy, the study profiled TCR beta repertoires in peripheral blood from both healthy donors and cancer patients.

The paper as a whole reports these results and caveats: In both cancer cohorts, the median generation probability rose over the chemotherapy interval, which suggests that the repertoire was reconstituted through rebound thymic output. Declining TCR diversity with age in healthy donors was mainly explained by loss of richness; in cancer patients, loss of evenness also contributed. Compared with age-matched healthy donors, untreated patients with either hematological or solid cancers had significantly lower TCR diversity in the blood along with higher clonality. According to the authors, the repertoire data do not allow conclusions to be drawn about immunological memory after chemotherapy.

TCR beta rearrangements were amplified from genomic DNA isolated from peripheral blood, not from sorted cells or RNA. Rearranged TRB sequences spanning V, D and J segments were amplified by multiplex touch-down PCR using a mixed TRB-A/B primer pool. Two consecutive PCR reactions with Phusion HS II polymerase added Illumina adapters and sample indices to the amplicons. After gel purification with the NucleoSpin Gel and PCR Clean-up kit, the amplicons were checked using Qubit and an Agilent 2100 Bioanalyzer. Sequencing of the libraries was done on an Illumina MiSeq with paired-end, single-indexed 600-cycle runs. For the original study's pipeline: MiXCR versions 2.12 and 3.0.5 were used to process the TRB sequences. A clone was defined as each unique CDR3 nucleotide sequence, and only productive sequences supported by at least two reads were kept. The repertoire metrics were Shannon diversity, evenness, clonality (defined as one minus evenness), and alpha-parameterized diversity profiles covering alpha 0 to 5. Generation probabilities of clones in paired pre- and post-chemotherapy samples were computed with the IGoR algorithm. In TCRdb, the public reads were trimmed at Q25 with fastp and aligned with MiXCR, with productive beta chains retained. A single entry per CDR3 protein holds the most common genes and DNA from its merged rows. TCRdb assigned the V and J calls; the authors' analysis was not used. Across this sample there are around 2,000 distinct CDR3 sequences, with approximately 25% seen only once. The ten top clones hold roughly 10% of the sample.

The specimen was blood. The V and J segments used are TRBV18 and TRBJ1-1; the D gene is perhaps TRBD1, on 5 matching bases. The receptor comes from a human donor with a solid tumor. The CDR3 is CASSPLPGTNTEAFF. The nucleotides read TGTGCCAGCTCACCACTACCAGGGACTAACACTGAAGCTTTCTTT.